This paragraph reports one T cell receptor (beta chain). Clones were read by immunoSEQ multiplex PCR, and TCRdb kept only the in-frame ones, dropping some. The table lists about 400,000 clones, around nine tenths of them singletons. The data were taken from a study of blood T cell repertoires in COVID-19. Study background: Acute and convalescent COVID-19 specimens originated in the United States, Italy and Spain. The analysed material was cDNA or gDNA that came from T cells, B-cell-depleted T cells, or PBMCs.

Trimming stripped 0 bases from V and 8 bases from J, with 4 bases between. Germline values: CDR1 KGHDR, CDR2 SFDVKD. The CDR3 is made up of 12 amino acids. This sequence originates from a human donor in a cohort sampled during active COVID-19. J is TRBJ2-1 and V is TRBV24-1; the D is unclear. The sample taken for sequencing was peripheral blood. CDR3 protein: CATSDLPDEQFF. CDR3 nucleotide sequence: TGTGCCACCAGTGATTTGCCGGATGAGCAGTTCTTC.